The 28 T cell receptor beta chains given below trace back to one sample, sequenced in a study of T cell responses to AZD1222 COVID-19 vaccine. Only in-frame clones appear in the TCRdb table, and some are missing; sequencing was by immunoSEQ multiplex PCR. The sample has 150,000 to 200,000 clones; 92% are singletons. Sequencing was performed on peripheral blood, taken 28 days after the second AZD1222 dose. These receptors were obtained from an adult who received the AZD1222 COVID-19 vaccine.

The J gene is TRBJ2-7, the V gene TRBV5-1; D is uncertain. The germline V and J ends were trimmed by 5 bases and 4 bases, with 19 bases remaining between them. From germline, CDR1 is SGHRS and CDR2 YFSETQ. The length of the CDR3 is 15 residues. DNA for the CDR3: TGCGCCAGCAGTCCTGACCTCGGCATTTTATACGAGCAGTACTTC. It codes for CASSPDLGILYEQYF.

The chain is built from TRBV6-4 and TRBJ2-1; TRBD2 might be the D (7 bases). The germline V gene has CDR1 MRHNA and CDR2 SNTAGT. Trimming stripped 0 bases from V and 4 bases from J, with 10 bases between. The CDR3 covers 15 residues. The CDR3 sequence: CASSDSAGQYNEQFF. As DNA, the CDR3 is TGTGCCAGCAGTGACTCAGCGGGACAATACAATGAGCAGTTCTTC.

The chain links TRBV2 to TRBJ1-6; 11 nucleotides line up with TRBD1. The trim removed 6 bases at V and 10 bases at J, leaving 8 bases unmatched. The CDR3 totals 15 residues. Germline CDR1 SNHLY, CDR2 FYNNEI. The CDR3 coding sequence is TGTGCCAGCAGACCGGACAGGGGGCCATTCTCACCCCTCCACTTT. Protein: CASRPDRGPFSPLHF.

V is TRBV5-1 and J is TRBJ2-5; tentative D call: TRBD1 (8 bases). V lost 4 bases and J lost 4, with 17 bases in between. The germline V gene has CDR1 SGHRS and CDR2 YFSETQ. This CDR3 region has 15 residues. The CDR3 nucleotides read TGCGCCAGCAGCACACAGGGGGGGATGGGAGAGACCCAGTACTTC. Its translation is CASSTQGGMGETQYF.

The CDR3 spells CSVETLKGQGSYEQYF. CDR3 bases: TGCAGCGTTGAAACCCTCAAGGGACAGGGCTCCTACGAGCAGTACTTC. This sequence joins TRBV29-1 and TRBJ2-7; TRBD1 agrees at 9 bases. J was trimmed by 0 bases and V by 2 bases; bases with no gene match: 8. The CDR3 contains 16 residues. Germline V lookup: CDR1 SQVTM, CDR2 ANQGSEA.

The gene calls are TRBV18 and TRBJ2-7, with 7 bases matching TRBD1. Germline assignment: CDR1 KGHSH and CDR2 LQKENI. V lost 3 bases, J lost 0 bases, and 14 bases stayed unmatched. The CDR3 runs to 18 residues. The CDR3 DNA reads as TGTGCCAGCTCACCCCGGGACAGCCTAAATTGGGGCTCCTACGAGCAGTACTTC. Translated, it gives CASSPRDSLNWGSYEQYF.

The chain employs TRBV19 and TRBJ1-5, with D maybe TRBD1 (5 bases). Germline CDR1 is LNHDA and CDR2 is SQIVND (reference sequence). The CDR3 contains 15 residues. The ends were cut back, 1 base at V and 3 bases at J, with 10 bases in the middle. In DNA form, the CDR3 reads TGTGCCAGTAGTATAGCACAGGCCCTCAATCAGCCCCAGCATTTT. It translates to CASSIAQALNQPQHF.

CDR3 bases: TGTGCCAGCAGCCCCAGACCAATCGCCTATGGCTACACCTTC. The encoded protein is CASSPRPIAYGYTF. The V gene is TRBV3-1 (or the pseudogene TRBV3-2), the J gene TRBJ1-2, with unresolved D. With 4 bases removed from V and 4 bases from J, the gap between germline ends came to 13 bases. The length of the CDR3 is 14 residues. The germline V gene encodes CDR1 LGHDT and CDR2 YNNKEL (reference sequence).

The rearrangement uses TRBV2 and TRBJ2-5, with a weak D call TRBD2 (5 bases). The CDR3 is 13 residues long. Trimming took off 8 bases at V and 3 bases at J, with 13 bases between the two ends. Per the germline V gene, CDR1 is SNHLY and CDR2 is FYNNEI. The CDR3 DNA reads as TGTGCCAGCCGAGTGACTATTGAAGAGACCCAGTACTTC. Its protein is CASRVTIEETQYF.

The chain employs TRBV10-3 and TRBJ1-2, with D unresolved. Germline V gene data show CDR1 as ENHRY and CDR2 as SYGVKD. Deletions cut 4 bases from V and 3 bases from J, with 9 bases between. The CDR3 runs 13 residues. CDR3 bases: TGTGCCATCAGTGGACCAAGGGACTATGGCTACACCTTC. This encodes CAISGPRDYGYTF.

This sequence joins TRBV5-1 and TRBJ2-7; TRBD1 aligns across 9 bases. This CDR3 region has 14 residues. J lost 6 bases, V lost 3 bases, and 7 bases had no gene match. Germline lookup yields CDR1 SGHRS and CDR2 YFSETQ. This chain's CDR3 is CASSSSLTGGEQYF. The DNA for the CDR3 is TGCGCCAGCAGCTCATCCCTGACAGGGGGCGAGCAGTACTTC.

The gene calls are TRBV2 and TRBJ2-7; a possible D gene is TRBD2 (5 bases). The V end lost 0 bases, the J end lost 12 bases, and 18 bases lay between the germline ends. CDR3 length: 14 residues. The V gene's germline CDR1 is SNHLY and CDR2 FYNNEI. The CDR3 sequence is CASSEALGSTGLYF. CDR3 nucleotides: TGTGCCAGCAGTGAAGCGCTGGGGAGTACGGGCCTGTACTTC.

This chain joins TRBV5-4 and TRBJ2-3; D may match TRBD1 or TRBD2 (6 bases each). Germline V lookup: CDR1 SGHNT, CDR2 YYREEE (reference sequence). The length of the CDR3 is 17 residues. Trimming shortened V by 0 bases and J by 0 bases, and 14 bases separated the two germline ends. The CDR3 bases are TGTGCCAGCAGCTTGGCTCGGGGGCTCTCTAGCACAGATACGCAGTATTTT. This codes for CASSLARGLSSTDTQYF.

This clone appeared once. The chain employs TRBV5-1 and TRBJ2-7; D is unclear. The germline V and J ends were trimmed by 0 bases and 5 bases, with 15 bases remaining between them. Germline V CDR1 and CDR2: SGHRS, YFSETQ. This CDR3 region has 15 residues. Written as DNA, the CDR3 is TGCGCCAGCAGCTTGGTCGAGGAGAACACCCACGAGCAGTACTTC. Amino acids: CASSLVEENTHEQYF.

The V call is TRBV5-4, the J call TRBJ2-1, with 10 bases aligning to TRBD1. The trim removed 6 bases at V and 4 bases at J, leaving 7 bases unmatched. The CDR3 contains 15 residues. The germline gives CDR1 SGHNT, CDR2 YYREEE (reference sequence). The DNA of the CDR3 is TGTGCCAGCACCCCCGGACAGGGGGTGTACAATGAGCAGTTCTTC. Translated, it gives CASTPGQGVYNEQFF.

The rearrangement uses TRBV10-3 and TRBJ2-3; D tentatively fits TRBD1 or TRBD2 (6 bases each). V was cut by 0 bases and J by 0 bases, with 13 bases left in between. This CDR3 region has 17 residues. Germline CDR1 is ENHRY and CDR2 is SYGVKD. CDR3 in DNA: TGTGCCATCAGTGAGTCTAGGGGGGCCCGTAGCACAGATACGCAGTATTTT. It encodes CAISESRGARSTDTQYF.

CDR3 protein: CASSPTGRGGEQFF. The CDR3 bases are TGTGCCAGTAGTCCGACAGGGAGGGGAGGTGAGCAGTTCTTC. This chain connects TRBV19 to TRBJ2-1; TRBD1 or TRBD2 may be the D gene (7 bases each). Germline assignment: CDR1 LNHDA and CDR2 SQIVND (reference sequence). With 5 bases removed from V and 9 bases from J, the gap between germline ends came to 17 bases. The length of the CDR3 is 14 residues.

The rearrangement uses TRBV4-1 and TRBJ1-6, with D uncertain. This CDR3 comprises 13 residues. The V gene lost 2 bases and the J gene lost 11 bases, with 10 bases spanning the gap. Germline lookup yields CDR1 MGHRA and CDR2 YSYEKL. The DNA for the CDR3 is TGCGCCAGCAGCCAACCCATGACGCCACCCCTCCACTTT. Amino acids: CASSQPMTPPLHF.

The genes are TRBV4-1 and TRBJ2-2, with 12 bases lining up with TRBD2. Per germline, CDR1 MGHRA and CDR2 YSYEKL. The CDR3 sequence is 16 residues long. V was clipped by 1 base and J by 8 bases; unmatched bases: 5. CDR3 sequence (DNA): TGCGCCAGCAGCCAAGGGCTAGCGGGGGGGCCGGGGGAGCTGTTTTTT. This gives the protein CASSQGLAGGPGELFF.

The chain recombines TRBV19 with TRBJ1-1; D remains unclear. V gave up 3 bases and J gave up 4 bases, with 12 bases separating them. The CDR3 is 14 amino acids. Per the germline V gene, CDR1 is LNHDA and CDR2 is SQIVND (reference sequence). The CDR3 DNA reads TGTGCCAGTAGTATTGGGATATTCGGCACTGAAGCTTTCTTT. Its translation is CASSIGIFGTEAFF.

The chain carries TRBV2 and TRBJ1-2; TRBD1 matches at 7 bases. The CDR3 length is 14 residues. Trimming at V came to 5 bases and at J to 3 bases, leaving 6 bases not matched to a gene. Germline CDR1 SNHLY, CDR2 FYNNEI. CDR3 protein: CASSSLTGDYGYTF. In DNA, the CDR3 is TGTGCCAGCAGTTCACTCACAGGGGACTATGGCTACACCTTC. The entire variable domain, with the rest obtained from reference TRBV2 and TRBJ1-2, is as follows: EPEVTQTPSHQVTQMGQEVILRCVPISNHLYFYWYRQILGQKVEFLVSFYNNEISEKSEIFDDQFSVERPDGSNFTLKIRSTKLEDSAMYFCASSSLTGDYGYTFGSGTRLTVV.

This clone was detected a few times. This chain links TRBV7-2 with TRBJ1-1; the D is unclear. Trimming removed 3 bases from V and 3 bases from J, with 8 bases in between. The CDR3 extends over 13 amino acids. Looked up from germline, CDR1 is SGHTA and CDR2 is FQGNSA. The CDR3 DNA reads TGTGCCAGCAGCTTGAATGTGTACACTGAAGCTTTCTTT. Translation: CASSLNVYTEAFF.

The CDR3 nucleotides read TGTGCCAGCAGCTTATCGCCAGGGAGAGGGAACACTGAAGCTTTCTTT. This translates into CASSLSPGRGNTEAFF. The gene calls are TRBV11-2 and TRBJ1-1, with D maybe TRBD1 (5 bases). Germline loops: CDR1 SGHAT, CDR2 FQNNGV. Trimming left V 2 bases short and J 1 base short, with 14 bases between. The CDR3 spans 16 residues.

Of note for this clone: Additional DNA sequences in this sample encode the identical CDR3. J is TRBJ1-1 and V is TRBV6-5; D might be TRBD1 (6 bases). V was clipped by 4 bases and J by 3 bases, with 12 bases between them. CDR3 length: 14 residues. The germline V gene encodes CDR1 MNHEY and CDR2 SVGAGI. The CDR3: CASSFQGLDTEAFF. Here the CDR3 DNA reads TGTGCCAGCAGTTTCCAGGGGTTGGACACTGAAGCTTTCTTT.

This clone was detected once. The chain couples TRBV3-1 (or the pseudogene TRBV3-2) to TRBJ1-2; D uncertain. Trimming shortened V by 1 base and J by 7 bases, and 4 bases separated the two germline ends. Germline V gene lookup returns CDR1 LGHDT and CDR2 YNNKEL (reference sequence). The CDR3 runs to 11 residues. CDR3 sequence: CASSQGSGYTF. The DNA of the CDR3 is TGTGCCAGCAGCCAAGGTTCTGGCTACACCTTC.

The rearrangement links TRBV2 to TRBJ2-7, with TRBD1 matching 7 bases. The CDR3 has 15 residues. CDR1 and CDR2 from the germline V gene are SNHLY and FYNNEI. Losses at the gene ends were 6 bases for V and 0 bases for J; bases not matched to a gene: 8. Here the CDR3 DNA reads TGTGCCAGCAGCCTTGGACAGGCACCCTCCTACGAGCAGTACTTC. Translation: CASSLGQAPSYEQYF.

The gene calls are TRBV12-3 or TRBV12-4 and TRBJ1-2; maybe TRBD1 (6 bases). CDR3 size: 12 residues. Trimming shortened V by 5 bases and J by 8 bases, and 12 bases separated the two germline ends. CDR3 loop: CASSRKQGGYTF. The CDR3 DNA sequence: TGTGCCAGCAGTCGCAAACAGGGAGGCTACACCTTC.

The rearrangement links TRBV6-6 to TRBJ2-1, with 8 bases that match TRBD1. This CDR3 contains 15 residues. Germline loops: CDR1 MNHNY, CDR2 SVGAGI (reference sequence). J was trimmed by 7 bases and V by 5 bases; bases with no gene match: 10. CDR3 coding DNA: TGTGCCAGCAGTACAGGACAGGGATTTGGGAATGAGCAGTTCTTC. Protein: CASSTGQGFGNEQFF.